What follows describes a single T cell receptor (beta chain). This record comes from a study of blood T cell repertoires in COVID-19. In germline, CDR1 is KGHSH, CDR2 LQKENI. V lost 2 bases, J lost 5 bases, and 4 bases stayed unmatched. The CDR3 has 15 residues. The assay was immunoSEQ multiplex PCR, and TCRdb's table has in-frame clones only and misses some. The data hold around 400,000 clones, with about 88% observed a single time. The sequencing sample was made of PBMCs or T cells enriched from blood (not recorded which). The chain recombines TRBV18 with TRBJ1-5; TRBD1 agrees at 9 bases. This sequence originates from a woman aged 18 to 35 who had been exposed to COVID-19. The CDR3 region has the DNA TGTGCCAGCTCACCAACAGGGGGCGGCGATCAGCCCCAGCATTTT. Translating it yields CASSPTGGGDQPQHF.